A single TCR beta chain is shown here with its context. Its cognate antigen is unknown. The data originate from a study of CD8 T cells in ankylosing spondylitis. Germline lookup yields CDR1 DFQATT and CDR2 SNEGSKA (reference sequence). CDR3 length: 14 residues. V was cut by 0 bases and J by 3 bases, with 12 bases left in between. Findings and caveats of the study: Reportedly, matched ankylosing spondylitis synovial fluid was significantly enriched for disease-linked clones.

One entry per CDR3 protein results from TCRdb running MiXCR on the 5' RACE reads. The repertoire includes approximately 240,000 distinct CDR3 sequences, under 12% of them detected once, and 2.6% sits in the top ten. V usage is TRBV20-1 and J usage is TRBJ2-7; weak D call: TRBD2 (6 bases). Material for sequencing was blood, either unsorted or a sorted T cell fraction (not recorded which). The sequence came from a male donor with ankylosing spondylitis or in good health (not recorded which). CDR3 DNA sequence: TGCAGTGCTAGAGAGGGGTTGGGGGGCTACGAGCAGTACTTC. This encodes CSAREGLGGYEQYF.